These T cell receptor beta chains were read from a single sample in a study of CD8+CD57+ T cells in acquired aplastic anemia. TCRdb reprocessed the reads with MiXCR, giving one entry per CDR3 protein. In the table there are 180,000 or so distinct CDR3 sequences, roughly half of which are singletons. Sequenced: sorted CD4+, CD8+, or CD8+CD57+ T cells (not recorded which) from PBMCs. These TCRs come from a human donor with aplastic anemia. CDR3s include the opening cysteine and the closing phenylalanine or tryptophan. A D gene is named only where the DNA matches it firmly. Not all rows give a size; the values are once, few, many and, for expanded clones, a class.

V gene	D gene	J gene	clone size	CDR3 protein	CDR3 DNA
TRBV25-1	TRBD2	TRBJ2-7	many	CASSEIPGLAGSEQYF	TGTGCCAGCAGTGAGATCCCGGGACTAGCGGGCTCCGAGCAGTACTTC
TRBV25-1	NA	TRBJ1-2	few	CASSSDQVDGYTF	TGTGCCAGCAGTTCCGACCAGGTGGATGGCTACACCTTC
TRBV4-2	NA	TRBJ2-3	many	CASSQGTRGVDTQYF	TGTGCCAGCAGCCAAGGTACCCGGGGCGTGGATACGCAGTATTTT
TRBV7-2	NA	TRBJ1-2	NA	CASSPTSDYGYTF	TGTGCCAGCAGCCCCACGTCGGACTATGGCTACACCTTC
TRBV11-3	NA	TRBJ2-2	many	CASSKTVAGELFF	TGTGCCAGCAGTAAGACGGTCGCCGGGGAGCTGTTTTTT
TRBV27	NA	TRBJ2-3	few	CASSLSYSGQGGTDTQYF	TGTGCCAGCAGTTTATCGTATTCGGGGCAAGGGGGCACAGATACGCAGTATTTT
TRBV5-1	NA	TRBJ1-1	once	CASRNSLSMNTEAFF	TGCGCCAGCAGAAACAGCCTCTCCATGAACACTGAAGCTTTCTTT
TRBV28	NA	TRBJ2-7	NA	CASKESTYEQYF	TGTGCCAGCAAGGAGTCAACCTACGAGCAGTACTTC
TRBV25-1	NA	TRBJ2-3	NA	CASSERPARTDTQYF	TGTGCCAGCAGTGAACGTCCAGCGAGGACAGATACGCAGTATTTT
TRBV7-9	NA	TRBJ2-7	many	CASSLRAYEQYF	TGTGCCAGCAGCTTACGGGCTTACGAGCAGTACTTC
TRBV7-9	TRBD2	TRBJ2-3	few	CASSYSGGQRDTQYF	TGTGCCAGCAGCTATTCGGGGGGGCAGAGAGATACGCAGTATTTT
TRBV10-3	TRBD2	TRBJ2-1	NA	CAVLGTSGRVYEQFF	TGTGCCGTCCTCGGGACTAGCGGGAGAGTATATGAGCAGTTCTTC
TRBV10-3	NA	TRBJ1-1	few	CAISARGVGMNTEAFF	TGTGCCATCAGTGCTAGGGGGGTGGGGATGAACACTGAAGCTTTCTTT
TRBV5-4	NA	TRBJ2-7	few	CASGRFSTYEQYF	TGTGCCAGCGGGCGGTTCAGCACCTACGAGCAGTACTTC
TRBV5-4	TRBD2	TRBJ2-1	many	CASTLGGPSGYNEQFF	TGTGCCAGCACCCTGGGGGGGCCTAGCGGGTACAATGAGCAGTTCTTC
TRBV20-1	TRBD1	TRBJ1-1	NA	CSAQNIGGNAEAFF	TGCAGTGCCCAAAACATAGGGGGCAACGCCGAAGCTTTCTTT
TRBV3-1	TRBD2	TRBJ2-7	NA	CASSLQEAGTTYEQYF	TGTGCCAGCAGCCTTCAGGAGGCCGGGACTACCTACGAGCAGTACTTC
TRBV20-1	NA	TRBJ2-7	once	CSGGTPTYEQYF	TGCAGTGGCGGGACTCCTACCTACGAGCAGTACTTC
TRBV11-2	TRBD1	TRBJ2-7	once	CASSPQQGATYEQYF	TGTGCCAGCAGCCCACAACAGGGGGCAACATACGAGCAGTACTTC
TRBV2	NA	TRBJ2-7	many	CASSELVSAVSFYEQYF	TGTGCCAGCAGTGAGCTGGTTTCGGCAGTTAGTTTCTACGAGCAGTACTTC
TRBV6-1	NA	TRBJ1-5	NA	CASSEARAENQPQHF	TGTGCCAGCAGTGAAGCGAGGGCGGAGAATCAGCCCCAGCATTTT
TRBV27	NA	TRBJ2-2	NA	CASSLSPPTGTNTGELFF	TGTGCCAGCAGTTTATCTCCCCCCACAGGGACGAACACCGGGGAGCTGTTTTTT
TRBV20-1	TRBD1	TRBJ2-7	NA	CSAATGTGRYEQYF	TGCAGTGCTGCTACCGGGACAGGGAGATACGAGCAGTACTTC
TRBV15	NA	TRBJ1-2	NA	CASSELGQGKGRGYTF	TGTGCCAGCAGTGAACTCGGGCAGGGGAAAGGGCGTGGCTACACCTTC
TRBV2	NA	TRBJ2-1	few	CASNNVRSSEQFF	TGTGCCAGCAACAACGTTCGTAGCTCTGAGCAGTTCTTC
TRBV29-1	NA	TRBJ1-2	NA	CSVDKGNGYTF	TGCAGCGTTGATAAGGGGAATGGCTACACCTTC
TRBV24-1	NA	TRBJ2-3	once	CATSDPGPKGIDTKYF	TGTGCCACCAGTGACCCAGGGCCTAAAGGGATAGATACGAAGTATTTT
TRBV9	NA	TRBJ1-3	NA	CASSVEWSGNTIYF	TGTGCCAGCAGCGTAGAGTGGAGTGGAAACACCATATATTTT
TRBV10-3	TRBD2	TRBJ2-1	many	CAIAMELAAANEQFF	TGTGCCATCGCCATGGAGCTAGCGGCCGCCAATGAGCAGTTCTTC
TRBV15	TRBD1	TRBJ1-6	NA	CATSTRTGANSPLHF	TGTGCCACCAGCACCCGGACAGGCGCCAATTCACCCCTCCACTTT
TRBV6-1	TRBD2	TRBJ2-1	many	CASSQRGAGGPVEQFF	TGTGCCAGCAGTCAACGGGGTGCGGGGGGCCCTGTTGAGCAGTTCTTC